Following are 21 T cell receptor beta chains from one sample sequenced in a study of response to subunit inactivated influenza vaccine. TCRdb re-called the RT-PCR reads through MiXCR, storing one row per CDR3 protein. This sample yields over 400,000 distinct CDR3 sequences, of which approximately 11% are seen a single time; 9.5% to 15% belongs to the top ten. The sample here was PBMCs from blood, taken more than 35 days after vaccination. These receptors were collected from a man in his fifties who received an inactivated influenza vaccine.

The gene calls are TRBV7-9 and TRBJ2-2, with 10 bases fitting TRBD1. Germline assignment: CDR1 SEHNR and CDR2 FQNEAQ (reference sequence). The CDR3 loop spans 16 amino acids. Unmatched junction bases numbered 7, after V lost 5 bases and J lost 4 bases. The CDR3 sequence is CASSRQGAQSTGELFF. CDR3 sequence (DNA): TGTGCCAGCAGCCGACAGGGGGCGCAGAGCACCGGGGAGCTGTTTTTT.

The CDR3 DNA reads TGTGCCAGCAGCCGGCAGGGACGATTTACGGTGGAGACCCAGTACTTC. Amino acid sequence: CASSRQGRFTVETQYF. The rearrangement uses TRBV12-3 or TRBV12-4 and TRBJ2-5, with D perhaps given as TRBD1 or TRBD2 (5 bases each). Between the trimmed V and J ends, which lost 6 bases and 5 bases, there was a span of 22 bases. The CDR3 loop spans 16 amino acids.

The chain carries TRBV7-8 and TRBJ2-2; D gene unclear. Germline lookup yields CDR1 SGHVS and CDR2 FQNEAQ. This CDR3 has 16 amino acids. With 7 bases removed from V and 0 bases from J, the gap between germline ends came to 15 bases. CDR3: CASTPRGGSNTGELFF. Here the CDR3 DNA reads TGTGCCAGCACCCCCCGCGGTGGATCGAACACCGGGGAGCTGTTTTTT. The complete variable domain, with remaining parts taken from reference TRBV7-8 and TRBJ2-2, reads GAGVSQSPRYKVAKRGQDVALRCDPISGHVSLFWYQQALGQGPEFLTYFQNEAQLDKSGLPSDRFFAERPEGSVSTLKIQRTQQEDSAVYLCASTPRGGSNTGELFFGEGSRLTVL.

This clonotype was detected ten times or more. The J gene is TRBJ2-7, the V gene TRBV13; the D is unclear. In germline, CDR1 is PRHDT, CDR2 FYEKMQ (reference sequence). CDR3 length equals 13 residues. V lost 5 bases, J lost 2 bases, and 10 bases lay in between. The CDR3 region is CASSSIAAYEQYF. CDR3 bases: TGTGCCAGCAGCAGTATAGCAGCCTACGAGCAGTACTTC.

This clonotype was observed a handful of times. The chain couples TRBV29-1 to TRBJ2-3, with TRBD2 matching 8 bases. This CDR3 region has 15 residues. Trimming cost V 3 bases and J 3 bases; bases outside gene matches: 8. The germline gives CDR1 SQVTM, CDR2 ANQGSEA. CDR3 sequence reads: CSVDSGGGITDTQYF. In nucleotides, the CDR3 is TGCAGCGTTGATAGCGGCGGGGGGATAACAGATACGCAGTATTTT.

This clonotype showed up just a few times. The chain combines TRBV28 with TRBJ2-1, with D perhaps TRBD2 (6 bases). Per the germline V gene, CDR1 is MDHEN and CDR2 is SYDVKM. This CDR3 contains 17 residues. The V gene lost 4 bases and the J gene lost 3 bases, with 19 bases spanning the gap. The CDR3 DNA reads TGTGCCAGCAGTTCCCCGGGTGGAGGGGCGAACTACAATGAGCAGTTCTTC. The encoded protein is CASSSPGGGANYNEQFF.

This clonotype was observed many times. The chain employs TRBV7-6 and TRBJ2-3; no firm D call. V shed 1 base and J shed 5 bases, with 7 bases lying between them. Germline-derived CDR1 and CDR2 are SGHVS and FNYEAQ. The CDR3 spans 13 residues. In DNA, the CDR3 is TGTGCCAGCAGCTTAGGTCGTGGAGATACGCAGTATTTT. Its protein is CASSLGRGDTQYF.

This clonotype was picked up many times. This chain uses TRBV7-2 with TRBJ2-7, with 11 positions matching TRBD2. V lost 2 bases to trimming and J lost 2 bases; unmatched junction nucleotides: 2. The CDR3 runs 15 residues. Per germline, CDR1 SGHTA and CDR2 FQGNSA. CDR3 nucleotides: TGTGCCAGCAGCTTATTAGCGGGAGGGGCCTACGAGCAGTACTTC. This translates into CASSLLAGGAYEQYF.

This rearrangement joins TRBV6-1 to TRBJ2-6; the D call may be TRBD1 or TRBD2 (5 bases each). Trimming stripped 10 bases from V and 1 base from J, with 14 bases between. CDR3 length equals 15 residues. CDR1 MNHNS and CDR2 SASEGT come from the germline V gene. CDR3 region: CATRLGTSGANVLTF. CDR3 DNA: TGTGCCACCAGACTTGGGACGTCTGGGGCCAACGTCCTGACTTTC.

This clonotype showed up just a few times. As DNA, the CDR3 is TGTGCCAGCAGCCTGAGGACAGGCTCGGCCGGGGAGCTGTTTTTT. Amino acid sequence: CASSLRTGSAGELFF. The genes are TRBV7-2 and TRBJ2-2; 7 bases are shared with TRBD1. The CDR3 extends over 15 amino acids. V lost 5 bases to trimming and J lost 6 bases; unmatched junction nucleotides: 9. Germline V gene sequence: CDR1 SGHTA, CDR2 FQGNSA.

Many counts were recorded for this clonotype. The rearrangement links TRBV4-3 to TRBJ1-6; maybe TRBD1 (6 bases). This CDR3 region has 14 residues. The germline gives CDR1 LGHNA, CDR2 YSLEER. V lost 1 base to trimming and J lost 10 bases, with 11 bases between them. The CDR3 loop is CASSQVAGDSPLHF. CDR3 DNA sequence: TGCGCCAGCAGCCAAGTCGCAGGGGACTCACCCCTCCACTTT.

This clonotype turned up a few times. The V and J genes are TRBV20-1 and TRBJ2-1; D uncertain. The CDR3 is 13 residues long. Per the germline V gene, CDR1 is DFQATT and CDR2 is SNEGSKA (reference sequence). V lost 4 bases and J 1 base, leaving 8 bases between the germline ends. For the CDR3, the DNA is TGCAGTGCTACCCTACAATCCTACAATGAGCAGTTCTTC. Translating gives CSATLQSYNEQFF.

This clonotype was seen many times. The rearrangement uses TRBV12-3 or TRBV12-4 and TRBJ1-1; D gene unclear. The CDR3 consists of 13 residues. The V gene lost 6 bases and the J gene lost 4 bases, with 12 bases spanning the gap. This CDR3 reads CASSQEQSTEAFF. The CDR3 nucleotides are TGTGCCAGCAGCCAGGAGCAGTCCACTGAAGCTTTCTTT.

This clonotype has only a few counts. This chain's CDR3 is CASSQVTGAAGYTF. The DNA of the CDR3 is TGCGCCAGCAGCCAAGTGACTGGGGCGGCTGGCTACACCTTC. V and J are TRBV4-1 and TRBJ1-2; tentatively, D is TRBD1 (5 bases). V was shortened by 1 base and J by 7 bases, with 13 bases between the two germline ends. Germline V gene lookup returns CDR1 MGHRA and CDR2 YSYEKL. The CDR3 has 14 residues.

This clonotype appeared many times. CDR3 DNA: TGCAGCGGGGGACTAGCGGGCGCCTACAATGAGCAGTTCTTC. It encodes CSGGLAGAYNEQFF. The rearrangement links TRBV29-1 to TRBJ2-1; TRBD2 aligns across 12 bases. Germline assignment: CDR1 SQVTM and CDR2 ANQGSEA. The CDR3 contains 14 residues. V gave up 7 bases and J gave up 2 bases; unmatched junction bases: 3.

This clonotype was found a few times. The chain carries TRBV20-1 and TRBJ2-7; TRBD2 is a possible D gene (6 bases). This CDR3 region has 12 residues. The germline gives CDR1 DFQATT, CDR2 SNEGSKA (reference sequence). Deletions cut 3 bases from V and 1 base from J, with 7 bases between. Here the CDR3 reads CSASGSSYEQYF. CDR3 nucleotide sequence: TGCAGTGCTAGCGGGAGTTCCTACGAGCAGTACTTC.

This clonotype was seen many times. J is TRBJ1-5 and V is TRBV29-1; D is unresolved. With 5 bases removed from V and 2 bases from J, the gap between germline ends came to 7 bases. The CDR3 loop spans 12 amino acids. Germline V gives CDR1 SQVTM, CDR2 ANQGSEA. The CDR3 sequence is CSVQQGNQPQHF. In DNA, the CDR3 is TGCAGCGTTCAGCAGGGCAATCAGCCCCAGCATTTT.

The V gene is TRBV24-1, the J gene TRBJ2-3; no reliable D call. The CDR3 totals 15 residues. CDR1 and CDR2 (germline): KGHDR, SFDVKD. With 4 bases removed from V and 3 bases from J, the gap between germline ends came to 13 bases. This CDR3 is CATSERTGVTDTQYF. CDR3 nucleotides: TGTGCCACCAGTGAACGGACGGGTGTGACAGATACGCAGTATTTT.

There are many counts of this clonotype. The chain carries TRBV6-8 and TRBJ2-7; a weak D match, TRBD1 (6 bases). This CDR3 has 14 amino acids. CDR1 MNHGY and CDR2 SAAAGT come from the germline V gene. V dropped 6 bases and J dropped 0 bases, with 12 bases sitting between them. CDR3 DNA: TGTGCCAGCAGACAGAGGGGGAGCTCCTACGAGCAGTACTTC. As protein: CASRQRGSSYEQYF.

This clonotype was seen more than once but under ten times. The gene calls are TRBV6-4 and TRBJ2-1, with 12 bases matching TRBD2. The CDR3 has 15 residues. Germline values: CDR1 MRHNA, CDR2 SNTAGT. V shed 4 bases, J shed 9 bases, and the junction held 7 bases outside the gene matches. CDR3 coding DNA: TGTGCCAGCAGTGCCCTAGCGGGGGGGCCTAGTGAGCAGTTCTTC. Its translation: CASSALAGGPSEQFF.

The rearrangement uses TRBV11-2 and TRBJ2-7, with 9 bases aligning to TRBD1. The CDR3 is 11 residues long. The germline V gene has CDR1 SGHAT and CDR2 FQNNGV. V dropped 4 bases and J dropped 11; count of bases not matched to a gene: 3. The CDR3 sequence is CASSSGQGKYF. The DNA of the CDR3 is TGTGCCAGCAGCTCCGGACAGGGGAAGTACTTC.